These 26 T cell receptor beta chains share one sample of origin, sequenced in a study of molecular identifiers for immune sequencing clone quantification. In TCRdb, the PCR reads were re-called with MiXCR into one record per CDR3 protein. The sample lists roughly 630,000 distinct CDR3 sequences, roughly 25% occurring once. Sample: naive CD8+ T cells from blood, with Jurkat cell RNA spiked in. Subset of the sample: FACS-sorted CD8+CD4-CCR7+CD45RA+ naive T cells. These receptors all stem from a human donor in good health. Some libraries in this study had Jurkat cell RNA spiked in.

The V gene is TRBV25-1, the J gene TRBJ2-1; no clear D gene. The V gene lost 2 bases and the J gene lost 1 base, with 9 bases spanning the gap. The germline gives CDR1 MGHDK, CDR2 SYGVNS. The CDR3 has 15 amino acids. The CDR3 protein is CASSEGSLSYNEQFF. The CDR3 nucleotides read TGTGCCAGCAGTGAAGGCAGCCTATCCTACAATGAGCAGTTCTTC.

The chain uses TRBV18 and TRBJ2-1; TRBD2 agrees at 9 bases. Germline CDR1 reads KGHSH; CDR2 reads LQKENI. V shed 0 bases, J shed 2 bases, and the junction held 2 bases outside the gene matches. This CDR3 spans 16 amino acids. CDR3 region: CASSPPLAGPYNEQFF. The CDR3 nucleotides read TGTGCCAGCTCACCACCCCTAGCGGGACCCTACAATGAGCAGTTCTTC.

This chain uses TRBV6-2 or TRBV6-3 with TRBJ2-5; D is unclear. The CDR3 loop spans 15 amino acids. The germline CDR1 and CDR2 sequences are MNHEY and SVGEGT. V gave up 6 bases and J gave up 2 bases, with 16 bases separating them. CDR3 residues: CASRHGYTPQETQYF. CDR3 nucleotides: TGTGCCAGCAGACACGGGTACACCCCGCAAGAGACCCAGTACTTC.

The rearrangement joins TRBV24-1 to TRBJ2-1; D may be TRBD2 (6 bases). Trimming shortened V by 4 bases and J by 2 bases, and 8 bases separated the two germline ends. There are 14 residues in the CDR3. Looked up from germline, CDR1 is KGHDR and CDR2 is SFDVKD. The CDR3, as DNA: TGTGCCACCAGTGACAGGACTACCTACAATGAGCAGTTCTTC. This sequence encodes CATSDRTTYNEQFF.

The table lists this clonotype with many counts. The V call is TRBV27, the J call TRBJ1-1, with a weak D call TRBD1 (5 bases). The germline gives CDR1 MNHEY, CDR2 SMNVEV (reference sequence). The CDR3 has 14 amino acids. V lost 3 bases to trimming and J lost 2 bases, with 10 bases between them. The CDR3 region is CASSFSGDNTEAFF. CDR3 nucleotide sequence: TGTGCCAGCAGTTTTTCCGGGGACAACACTGAAGCTTTCTTT.

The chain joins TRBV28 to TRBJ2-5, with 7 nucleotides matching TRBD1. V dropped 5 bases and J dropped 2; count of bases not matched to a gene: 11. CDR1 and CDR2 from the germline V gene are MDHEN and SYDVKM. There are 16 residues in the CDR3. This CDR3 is CASSLLTWTGQETQYF. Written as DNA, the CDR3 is TGTGCCAGCAGTCTCTTGACTTGGACAGGTCAAGAGACCCAGTACTTC.

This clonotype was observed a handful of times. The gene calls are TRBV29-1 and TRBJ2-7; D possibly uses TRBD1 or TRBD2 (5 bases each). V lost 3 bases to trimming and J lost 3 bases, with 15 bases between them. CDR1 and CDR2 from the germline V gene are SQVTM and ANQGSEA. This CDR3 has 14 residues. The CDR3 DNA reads TGCAGCGTTGATTTGGGGACGTCCGACTACGAGCAGTACTTC. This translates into CSVDLGTSDYEQYF.

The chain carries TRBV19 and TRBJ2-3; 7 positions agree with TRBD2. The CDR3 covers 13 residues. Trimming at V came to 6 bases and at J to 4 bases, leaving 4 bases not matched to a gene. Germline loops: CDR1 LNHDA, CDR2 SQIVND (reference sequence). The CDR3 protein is CASSGGSPDTQYF. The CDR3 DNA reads TGTGCCAGTAGCGGGGGGTCCCCAGATACGCAGTATTTT.

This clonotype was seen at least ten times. The CDR3 region is CASSLTGGLAEAFF. The CDR3 DNA sequence: TGTGCCAGCAGTCTGACAGGGGGCTTGGCTGAAGCTTTCTTT. The V gene is TRBV7-9, the J gene TRBJ1-1; 10 nucleotides agree with TRBD1. The V gene's germline CDR1 is SEHNR and CDR2 FQNEAQ (reference sequence). V shed 6 bases and J 6 bases; nucleotides not matched to a gene: 7. There are 14 residues in the CDR3. The whole variable domain, remainder taken from reference TRBV7-9 and TRBJ1-1, is DTGVSQNPRHKITKRGQNVTFRCDPISEHNRLYWYRQTLGQGPEFLTYFQNEAQLEKSRLLSDRFSAERPKGSFSTLEIQRTEQGDSAMYLCASSLTGGLAEAFFGQGTRLTVV.

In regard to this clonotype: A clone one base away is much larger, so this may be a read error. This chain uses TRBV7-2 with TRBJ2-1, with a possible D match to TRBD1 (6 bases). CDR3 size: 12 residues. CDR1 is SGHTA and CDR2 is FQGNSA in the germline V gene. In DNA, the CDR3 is TGTGCCAGCGGAAGGGGGTACAATGAGCAGCTCTTC. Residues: CASGRGYNEQLF.

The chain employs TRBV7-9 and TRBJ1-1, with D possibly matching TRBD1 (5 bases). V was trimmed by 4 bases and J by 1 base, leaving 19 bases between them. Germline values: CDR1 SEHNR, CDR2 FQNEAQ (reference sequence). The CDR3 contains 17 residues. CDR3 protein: CASSSAAGGVPNTEAFF. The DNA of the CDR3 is TGTGCCAGCAGCTCTGCCGCCGGGGGGGTTCCGAACACTGAAGCTTTCTTT.

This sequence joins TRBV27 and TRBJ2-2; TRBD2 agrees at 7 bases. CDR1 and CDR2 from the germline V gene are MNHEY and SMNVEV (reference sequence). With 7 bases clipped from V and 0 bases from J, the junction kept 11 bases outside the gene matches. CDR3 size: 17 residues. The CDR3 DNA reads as TGTGCCAGCATAGGGCTAGCGGAGAAATCGAACACCGGGGAGCTGTTTTTT. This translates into CASIGLAEKSNTGELFF.

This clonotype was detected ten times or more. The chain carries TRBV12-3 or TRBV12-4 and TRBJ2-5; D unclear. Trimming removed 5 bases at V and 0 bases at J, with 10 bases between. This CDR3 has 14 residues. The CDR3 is CASSLQINQETQYF. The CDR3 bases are TGTGCCAGCAGTCTGCAGATTAACCAAGAGACCCAGTACTTC.

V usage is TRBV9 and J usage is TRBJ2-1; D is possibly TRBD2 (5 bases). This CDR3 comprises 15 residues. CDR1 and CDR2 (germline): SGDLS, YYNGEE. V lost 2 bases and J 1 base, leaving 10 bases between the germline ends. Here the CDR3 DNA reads TGTGCCAGCAGCGTGGGAGATAGGTCCTACAATGAGCAGTTCTTC. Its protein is CASSVGDRSYNEQFF.

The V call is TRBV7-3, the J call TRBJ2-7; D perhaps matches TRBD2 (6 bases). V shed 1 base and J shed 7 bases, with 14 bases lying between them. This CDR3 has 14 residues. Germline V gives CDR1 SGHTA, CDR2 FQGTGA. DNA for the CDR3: TGTGCCAGCAGCTTAATTCGGGGCGCGGGGGAGCAGTACTTC. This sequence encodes CASSLIRGAGEQYF.

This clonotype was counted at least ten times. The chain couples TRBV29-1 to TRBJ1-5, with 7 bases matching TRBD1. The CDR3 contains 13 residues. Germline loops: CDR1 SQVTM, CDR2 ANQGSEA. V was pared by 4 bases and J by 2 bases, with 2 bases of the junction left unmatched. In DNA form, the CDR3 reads TGCAGCGTTGTCGACAGGGGCAATCAGCCCCAGCATTTT. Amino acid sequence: CSVVDRGNQPQHF.

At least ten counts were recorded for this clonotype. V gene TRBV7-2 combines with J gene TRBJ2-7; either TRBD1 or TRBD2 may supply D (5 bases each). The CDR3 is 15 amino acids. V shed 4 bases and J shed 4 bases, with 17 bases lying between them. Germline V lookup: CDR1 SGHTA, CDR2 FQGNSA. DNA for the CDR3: TGTGCCAGCAGCTCCTACGAAGGGACGGGTTACGAGCAGTACTTC. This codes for CASSSYEGTGYEQYF.

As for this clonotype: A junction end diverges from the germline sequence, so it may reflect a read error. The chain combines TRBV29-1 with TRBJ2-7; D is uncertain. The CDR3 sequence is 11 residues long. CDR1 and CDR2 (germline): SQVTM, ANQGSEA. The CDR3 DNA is TGCAGCGTTGAAGATTACTCCGCGCCGTCCTTC. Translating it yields CSVEDYSAPSF.

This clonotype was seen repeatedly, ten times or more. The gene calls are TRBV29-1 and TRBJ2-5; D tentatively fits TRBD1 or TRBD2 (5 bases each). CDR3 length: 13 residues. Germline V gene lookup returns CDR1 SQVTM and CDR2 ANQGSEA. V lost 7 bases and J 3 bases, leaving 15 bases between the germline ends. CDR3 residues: CSGSGPWEETQYF. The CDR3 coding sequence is TGCAGCGGGTCGGGACCCTGGGAAGAGACCCAGTACTTC.

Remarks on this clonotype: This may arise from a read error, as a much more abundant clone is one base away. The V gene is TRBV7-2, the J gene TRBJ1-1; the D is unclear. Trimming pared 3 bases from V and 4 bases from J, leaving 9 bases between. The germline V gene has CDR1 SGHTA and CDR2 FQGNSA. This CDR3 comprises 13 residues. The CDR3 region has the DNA TGTACCAGCAGCTTGGGGATTAGCACTGAAGCTTTCTTT. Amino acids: CTSSLGISTEAFF.

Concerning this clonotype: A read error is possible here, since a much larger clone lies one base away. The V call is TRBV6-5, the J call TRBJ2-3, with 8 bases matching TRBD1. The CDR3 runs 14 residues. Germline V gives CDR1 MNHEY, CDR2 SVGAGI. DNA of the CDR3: TGTGCCAGCAGTGACAGGGGCGGCACAGGTACGCAGTATTTT. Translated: CASSDRGGTGTQYF.

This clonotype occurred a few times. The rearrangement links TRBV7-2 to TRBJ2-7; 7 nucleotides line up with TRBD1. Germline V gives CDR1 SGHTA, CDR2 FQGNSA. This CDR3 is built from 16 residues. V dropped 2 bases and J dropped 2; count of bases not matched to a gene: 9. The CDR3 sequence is CASSLSRDSDTYEQYF. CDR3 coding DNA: TGTGCCAGCAGCTTAAGCCGGGACAGTGATACCTACGAGCAGTACTTC.

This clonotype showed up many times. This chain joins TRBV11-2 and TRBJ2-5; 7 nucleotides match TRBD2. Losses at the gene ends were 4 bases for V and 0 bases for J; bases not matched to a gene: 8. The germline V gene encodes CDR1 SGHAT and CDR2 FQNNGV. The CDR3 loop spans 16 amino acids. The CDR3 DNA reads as TGTGCCAGCAGCTGGGAAGGTAGCGGGCACCAAGAGACCCAGTACTTC. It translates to CASSWEGSGHQETQYF.

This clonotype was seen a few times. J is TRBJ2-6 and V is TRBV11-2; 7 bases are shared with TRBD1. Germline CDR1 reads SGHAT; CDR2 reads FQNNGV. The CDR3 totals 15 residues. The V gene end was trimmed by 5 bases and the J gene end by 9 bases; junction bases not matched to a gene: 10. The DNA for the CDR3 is TGTGCCAGCAGCGAGCGACAGGGAACCCTCAACGTCCTGACTTTC. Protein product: CASSERQGTLNVLTF.

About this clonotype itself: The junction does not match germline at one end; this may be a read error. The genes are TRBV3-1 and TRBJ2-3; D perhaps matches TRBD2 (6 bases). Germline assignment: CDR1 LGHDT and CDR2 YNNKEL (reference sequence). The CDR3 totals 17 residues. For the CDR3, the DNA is TGTGCCAGCAGCCAAGATATTTCGGCGGGGAGCACAGATACGCGGTATTTT. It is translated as CASSQDISAGSTDTRYF.

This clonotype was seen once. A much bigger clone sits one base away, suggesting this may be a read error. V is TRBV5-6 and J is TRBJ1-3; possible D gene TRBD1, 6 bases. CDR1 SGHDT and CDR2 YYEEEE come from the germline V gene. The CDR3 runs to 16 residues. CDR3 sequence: CASRGAGHSSGNTIHF. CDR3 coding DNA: TGTGCCAGCAGGGGGGCCGGCCACAGCTCTGGAAACACCATACATTTT.